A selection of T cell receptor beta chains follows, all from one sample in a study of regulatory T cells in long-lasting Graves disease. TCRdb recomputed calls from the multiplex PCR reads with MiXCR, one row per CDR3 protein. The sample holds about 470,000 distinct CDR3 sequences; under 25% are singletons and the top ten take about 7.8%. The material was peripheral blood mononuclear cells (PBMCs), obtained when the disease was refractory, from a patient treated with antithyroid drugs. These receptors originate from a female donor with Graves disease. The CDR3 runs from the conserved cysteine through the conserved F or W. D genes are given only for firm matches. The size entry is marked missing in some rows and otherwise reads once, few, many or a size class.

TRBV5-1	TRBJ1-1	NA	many	CASSSGTGDTEAFF
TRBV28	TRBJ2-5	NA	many	CASSLGGRFQETQYF
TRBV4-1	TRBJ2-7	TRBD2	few	CASSQGARPQSSGRANEQYF
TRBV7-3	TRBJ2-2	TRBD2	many	CASSSGSTAPGELFF
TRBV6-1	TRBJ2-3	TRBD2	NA	CASSGTSGNVLNTQYF
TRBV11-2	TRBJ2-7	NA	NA	CASSIYLCSVEWSDTYEQYF
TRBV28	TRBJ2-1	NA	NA	CASSYPYNEQFF
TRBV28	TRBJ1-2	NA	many	CASSLGGYGYTF
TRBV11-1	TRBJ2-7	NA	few	CASSFWRGEQYF
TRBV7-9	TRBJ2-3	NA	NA	CASSLDGRSDTQYF
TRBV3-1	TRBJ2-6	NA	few	CASSEPRGDRRRANVLTF
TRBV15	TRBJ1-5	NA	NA	CATSTPGQPQHF
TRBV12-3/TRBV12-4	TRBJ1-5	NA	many	CASNQQGYQPQHF
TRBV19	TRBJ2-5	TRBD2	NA	CASSIERGGVGTQYF
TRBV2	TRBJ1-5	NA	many	CASRVFNQPQHF
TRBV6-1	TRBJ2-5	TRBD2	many	CASSELAGETQYF
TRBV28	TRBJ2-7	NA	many	CASTSSTGFSISYEQYF
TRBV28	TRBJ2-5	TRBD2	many	CASSLMTSGRQETQYF
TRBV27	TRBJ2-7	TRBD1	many	CASSLRGHSYEQYF
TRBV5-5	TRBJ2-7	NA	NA	CASSWVGTPSTEQYF
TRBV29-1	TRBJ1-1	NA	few	CSGTWGGNTEAFF
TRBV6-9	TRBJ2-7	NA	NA	CASSYYSSSYEQYF
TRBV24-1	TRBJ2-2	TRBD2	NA	CATSDFTTRTSGRTTNTGELFF
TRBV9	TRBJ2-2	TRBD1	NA	CASSVVGGGGELFF
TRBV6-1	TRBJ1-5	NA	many	CASSAGWGNQPQHF
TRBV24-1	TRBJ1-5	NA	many	CATSESTVNQPQHF
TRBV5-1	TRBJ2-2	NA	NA	CASSFDGWSGELFF
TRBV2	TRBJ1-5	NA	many	CASSEDRLQGDNQPQHF
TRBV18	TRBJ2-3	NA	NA	CASSQTPTDTQYF
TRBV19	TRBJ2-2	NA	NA	CASSPRPRFIAGELFF